Below, 3 T cell receptor beta chains from the same sample are listed, as sequenced in a study of graft-versus-host responses after intestinal transplantation. Libraries were prepared by immunoSEQ multiplex PCR; TCRdb keeps only in-frame clonotypes and omits some of them. The data show around 10,000 clones, almost 95% seen once. This material consisted of PBMCs, taken 65 to 70 days after transplant. The source of these receptors is a human patient who received an intestinal transplant, so some T cells may come from the graft donor.

V and J are TRBV15 and TRBJ2-7; 8 positions match TRBD1. Per the germline V gene, CDR1 is LNHNV and CDR2 is YYDKDF (reference sequence). V lost 8 bases, J lost 4 bases, and 4 bases stayed unmatched. The CDR3 consists of 12 residues. CDR3 in amino acids: CATGTGVYEQYF. The DNA of the CDR3 is TGTGCCACCGGGACAGGAGTGTACGAGCAGTACTTC.

About this clone itself: The junction shows a germline mismatch at one end, possibly a read error. V gene TRBV27 combines with J gene TRBJ2-6, with D possibly TRBD1 on 5 matching bases. Looked up from germline, CDR1 is MNHEY and CDR2 is SMNVEV (reference sequence). There are 17 residues in the CDR3. The CDR3: CASSLSPPNSGADVLTF. The DNA of the CDR3 is TGTGCCAGCAGTTTATCCCCCCCAAATTCTGGGGCCGACGTCCTGACTTTC.

V is TRBV19 and J is TRBJ2-2; D gene ambiguous. Germline V lookup: CDR1 LNHDA, CDR2 SQIVND (reference sequence). The CDR3 has 14 amino acids. V was clipped by 7 bases and J by 0 bases, with 9 bases between them. The CDR3 spells CASTISTNTGELFF. The CDR3, as DNA: TGTGCCAGTACCATCAGTACGAACACCGGGGAGCTGTTTTTT.